A selection of T cell receptor beta chains follows, all from one sample in a study of radiotherapy plus CTLA-4 blockade in lung cancer. Only in-frame clones appear in the TCRdb table, and some are missing; sequencing was by immunoSEQ multiplex PCR. The sample lists 50,000 or so clones, around 77% occurring once. Material: peripheral blood, obtained from a patient treated with radiotherapy plus ipilimumab. These receptors were obtained from a human donor with non-small cell lung cancer who had stable disease on radiotherapy plus ipilimumab. Each CDR3 is given with its conserved first and last residue. A D gene is named only where the DNA matches it firmly. Rows may omit the clone size; those that give it use once, few, many or a size class.

TRBJ1-6 TRBV21-1 - - 14 CASSVRGNNSPLHF TGTGCCAGCAGCGTCAGGGGTAATAATTCACCCCTCCACTTT
TRBJ2-7 TRBV13 - few 13 CASRASGGFEQYF TGTGCCAGCAGGGCGAGTGGGGGGTTCGAGCAGTACTTC
TRBJ1-5 TRBV9 - - 15 CASSSRPGGNQPQHF TGTGCCAGCAGCTCTCGGCCGGGGGGCAATCAGCCCCAGCATTTT
TRBJ1-2 TRBV28 - - 10 CASSQYGYTF TGTGCCAGCAGTCAATATGGCTACACCTTC
TRBJ2-5 TRBV5-1 TRBD1 few 15 CASSPGQAWQETQYF TGCGCCAGCAGCCCCGGACAGGCATGGCAAGAGACCCAGTACTTC
TRBJ1-1 TRBV6-1 TRBD1 once 13 CASRGTGGHEAFF TGTGCCAGCAGGGGGACAGGGGGGCATGAAGCTTTCTTT
TRBJ1-1 TRBV9 - once 12 CARGRLNTEAFF TGTGCCAGAGGACGGTTGAACACTGAAGCTTTCTTT
TRBJ2-5 TRBV11-2 TRBD1 - 17 CASSLFFEDRGGETQYF TGTGCCAGCAGCCTCTTCTTTGAAGACAGGGGTGGAGAGACCCAGTACTTC
TRBJ1-5 TRBV30 - - 13 CAWSLAGHQPQHF TGTGCCTGGAGTCTGGCAGGCCATCAGCCCCAGCATTTT
TRBJ1-2 TRBV27 - - 18 CASSLKSPRGQANYGYTF TGTGCCAGCAGTTTAAAATCCCCCCGGGGCCAAGCTAACTATGGCTACACCTTC
TRBJ2-1 TRBV14 - - 15 CASRHSSSSYNEQFF TGTGCCAGCAGGCATTCTTCGAGCTCCTACAATGAGCAGTTCTTC
TRBJ1-5 TRBV7-8 - - 13 CASSPGGNQPQHF TGTGCCAGCAGCCCCGGGGGCAATCAGCCCCAGCATTTT
TRBJ2-1 TRBV27 - - 10 CASSWSEQFF TGTGCCAGCAGTTGGAGTGAGCAGTTCTTC
TRBJ1-4 TRBV5-1 - - 16 CASKTGPGAVLEKLFF TGCGCCAGCAAAACGGGGCCCGGGGCTGTTCTTGAAAAACTGTTTTTT
TRBJ1-6 TRBV9 - - 15 CASSTAPGLNSPLHF TGTGCCAGCAGCACCGCGCCAGGCCTCAATTCACCCCTCCACTTT
TRBJ2-5 TRBV5-1 - - 12 CASSLGKETQYF TGCGCCAGCAGCTTGGGTAAAGAGACCCAGTACTTC
TRBJ1-4 TRBV6-6 TRBD1 - 13 CATSDRGNEKLFF TGTGCCACCTCGGACAGGGGTAATGAAAAACTGTTTTTT
TRBJ1-5 TRBV27 - - 14 CASSLVGPAQPQHF TGTGCCAGCAGTTTAGTGGGGCCTGCCCAGCCCCAGCATTTT
TRBJ1-2 TRBV6-5 TRBD1 - 15 CASISSDRWENGYTF TGTGCCAGCATCTCATCGGACAGGTGGGAAAATGGCTACACCTTC
TRBJ2-5 TRBV6-1 - - 12 CASSEVRRSQYF TGTGCCAGCAGTGAAGTACGGAGGAGCCAGTACTTC
TRBJ1-6 TRBV5-4 - once 15 CASSFGGRVRSPLHF TGTGCCAGCAGCTTTGGAGGGAGGGTGCGTTCACCCCTCCACTTT
TRBJ2-3 TRBV27 TRBD1 - 15 CASSLWGTGADTQYF TGTGCCAGCAGTTTATGGGGGACAGGGGCAGATACGCAGTATTTT
TRBJ1-5 TRBV13 - - 15 CASSLGRGGGQPQHF TGTGCCAGCAGCTTAGGCCGGGGGGGAGGTCAGCCCCAGCATTTT
TRBJ1-2 TRBV7-9 - once 12 CASSLVGYGYTF TGTGCCAGCAGCTTAGTAGGGTATGGCTACACCTTC
TRBJ1-6 TRBV6-5 - - 13 CASSYGDTDTLHF TGTGCCAGCAGTTACGGGGACACTGATACCCTCCACTTT
TRBJ2-1 TRBV7-6 TRBD2 - 16 CASSLTSGVSYNEQFF TGTGCCAGCAGCTTAACTAGCGGGGTTTCCTACAATGAGCAGTTCTTC
TRBJ1-5 TRBV5-4 - - 14 CASSLGGLDQPQHF TGTGCCAGCAGCTTGGGGGGGCTTGATCAGCCCCAGCATTTT
TRBJ2-7 TRBV27 TRBD1 - 14 CASRWDRTTYEQYF TGTGCCAGCAGATGGGACAGGACTACCTACGAGCAGTACTTC
TRBJ1-3 TRBV2 - - 14 CASSESGQPDTIYF TGTGCCAGCAGTGAAAGTGGACAACCAGACACCATATATTTT
TRBJ2-2 TRBV12-5 TRBD2 - 19 CASGLVPPLAGANTGELFF TGTGCTAGTGGTTTGGTCCCCCCTTTGGCGGGGGCGAACACCGGGGAGCTGTTTTTT
TRBJ2-7 TRBV30 TRBD1 few 14 CAWSHRQGVYEQYF TGTGCCTGGAGTCATCGACAGGGTGTCTACGAGCAGTACTTC
TRBJ1-1 TRBV7-9 - - 15 CASSLDRGPNTEAFF TGTGCCAGCAGCTTAGATCGGGGTCCGAACACTGAAGCTTTCTTT
TRBJ2-2 TRBV10-2 - - 13 CASTGANTGELFF TGCGCCAGCACAGGGGCGAACACCGGGGAGCTGTTTTTT
TRBJ1-2 TRBV6-1 - - 14 CASSLDRGDYGYTF TGTGCCAGCAGTCTGGACAGAGGTGACTATGGCTACACCTTC
TRBJ1-5 TRBV6-1 - - 15 CATNLGGVLGQPQHF TGTGCCACCAATCTGGGGGGAGTGTTAGGTCAGCCCCAGCATTTT
TRBJ2-3 TRBV5-4 - - 15 CASSPGGSSTDTQYF TGTGCCAGCAGCCCGGGGGGCAGCAGCACAGATACGCAGTATTTT
TRBJ1-2 TRBV29-1 TRBD1 once 13 CSVDGTGSYGYTF TGCAGCGTGGACGGGACAGGGAGCTATGGCTACACCTTC
TRBJ1-2 TRBV29-1 TRBD1 - 11 CSVGQGNGYTF TGCAGCGTTGGACAGGGGAATGGCTACACCTTC
TRBJ2-2 TRBV5-4 - - 15 CASSLESAQVGELFF TGTGCCAGCAGCTTGGAGTCAGCTCAAGTTGGGGAGCTGTTTTTT
TRBJ2-3 TRBV5-1 - - 14 CASSLDRTTDTQYF TGCGCCAGCAGCTTGGACAGGACCACAGATACGCAGTATTTT
TRBJ1-2 TRBV25-1 - - 14 CASSEYPQLYGYTF TGTGCCAGCAGTGAATACCCGCAGTTGTATGGCTACACCTTC
TRBJ1-4 TRBV27 - - 15 CASRLRADFWEKLFF TGTGCCAGCAGACTACGCGCGGATTTTTGGGAAAAACTGTTTTTT
TRBJ1-1 TRBV7-2 TRBD1 - 16 CASSPDRGGLNTEAFF TGTGCCAGCAGCCCGGACAGGGGAGGTTTAAACACTGAAGCTTTCTTT
TRBJ1-2 TRBV6-4 TRBD1 - 15 CASSPGQAALEGYTF TGTGCCAGTAGTCCGGGACAGGCGGCCCTAGAAGGCTACACCTTC
TRBJ1-5 TRBV11-2 - - 13 CASSFQGDQPQHF TGTGCCAGCAGCTTTCAGGGTGATCAGCCCCAGCATTTT